The clone carrying this T cell receptor beta chain was seen a few times. Its antigen is unknown. The data were taken from a study of T cell repertoires in cytomegalovirus infection. Study in general: The public TCR beta signatures pointed to both CMV infection and matching HLA type.

This CDR3 region has 11 residues. CDR1 is KGHDR and CDR2 is SFDVKD in the germline V gene. V lost 9 bases and J lost 5, with 9 bases in between. One entry per CDR3 protein, called by TCRdb with MiXCR from the reads. The sample lists 200,000 to 300,000 distinct CDR3 sequences, approximately 10% occurring once. The study, taken as a whole, reports: The cumulative frequency of public TCR beta families identified carriers of CMV plus the relevant HLA.

The sample consisted of PBMCs. The TCR originated in a human donor in good health (CMV status not recorded). Some clones in this sample may be carry-over from other donors' samples. The chain joins TRBV24-1 to TRBJ2-5, with D uncertain. CDR3 sequence: CATSRWETQYF. The CDR3 nucleotides read TGTGCCACCTCCCGGTGGGAGACCCAGTACTTC.